This entry lists 18 T cell receptor beta chains sequenced from one sample in a study of shared clonotypes between healthy human individuals. The table came from immunoSEQ multiplex PCR; TCRdb's copy has only in-frame clones and leaves some out. This sample has roughly 1,500,000 clones, with approximately 98.5% found just once. Sequencing was carried out using naive CD4+ T cells sorted from blood. Subset meaning: CD45RA+ positively selected. Every receptor here comes from a man in his thirties or forties in good health.

The chain links TRBV18 to TRBJ2-1; D possibly corresponds to TRBD2 (6 bases). Per the germline V gene, CDR1 is KGHSH and CDR2 is LQKENI. This CDR3 is 15 amino acids long. V lost 3 bases and J lost 0, with 9 bases in between. The CDR3 nucleotides read TGTGCCAGCTCACCCCGGACTATCTCCTACAATGAGCAGTTCTTC. Translating gives CASSPRTISYNEQFF.

The V and J genes are TRBV19 and TRBJ2-3, with a tentative D call TRBD2 (6 bases). The CDR3 is 15 residues long. The ends were cut back, 6 bases at V and 6 bases at J, with 19 bases in the middle. The germline V gene encodes CDR1 LNHDA and CDR2 SQIVND (reference sequence). The CDR3 sequence: CASRLGLIGGDTQYF. In DNA form, the CDR3 reads TGTGCCAGTAGATTAGGACTAATCGGTGGGGATACGCAGTATTTT.

The chain has TRBV18 and TRBJ2-1; possible D gene TRBD1, 6 bases. There are 13 residues in the CDR3. V was pared by 3 bases and J by 5 bases, with 8 bases between. Germline values: CDR1 KGHSH, CDR2 LQKENI. The CDR3 nucleotides read TGTGCCAGCTCACCTCGGGACAACAATGAGCAGTTCTTC. Translated, it gives CASSPRDNNEQFF.

The genes are TRBV5-4 and TRBJ2-3, with D perhaps TRBD1 (5 bases). Trimming left V 6 bases short and J 3 bases short, with 17 bases between. Germline-derived CDR1 and CDR2 are SGHNT and YYREEE (reference sequence). This CDR3 region has 15 residues. The CDR3 reads CASTAPPGITDTQYF. The CDR3 DNA reads TGTGCCAGCACTGCCCCGCCAGGGATAACAGATACGCAGTATTTT. Supplemented by reference TRBV5-4 and TRBJ2-3, the full variable domain reads ETGVTQSPTHLIKTRGQQVTLRCSSQSGHNTVSWYQQALGQGPQFIFQYYREEENGRGNFPPRFSGLQFPNYSSELNVNALELDDSALYLCASTAPPGITDTQYFGPGTRLTVL.

The genes are TRBV28 and TRBJ2-7; D possibly corresponds to TRBD2 (6 bases). Between the trimmed V and J ends, which lost 2 bases and 1 base, there was a span of 12 bases. This CDR3 is 15 amino acids long. Germline CDR1 and CDR2: MDHEN and SYDVKM. The CDR3 protein is CASSLKASESYEQYF. The DNA of the CDR3 is TGTGCCAGCAGTTTAAAGGCTAGCGAGTCCTACGAGCAGTACTTC.

The chain couples TRBV18 to TRBJ2-1; TRBD2 matches at 11 bases. Germline assignment: CDR1 KGHSH and CDR2 LQKENI. The CDR3 is made up of 16 amino acids. Losses at the gene ends were 3 bases for V and 3 bases for J; bases not matched to a gene: 4. CDR3 amino acids: CASSPGTSGVYNEQFF. CDR3 DNA: TGTGCCAGCTCACCTGGGACTAGCGGAGTCTACAATGAGCAGTTCTTC.

V is TRBV6-1 and J is TRBJ2-1; 7 nucleotides align to TRBD2. After removal of 6 bases from V and 3 bases from J, the junction contained 17 bases not matched to a gene. Germline V CDR1 and CDR2: MNHNS, SASEGT. This CDR3 contains 18 residues. The CDR3 DNA is TGTGCCAGCAGGGAAACTCTTGGGGGGGACCGCTTCTACAATGAGCAGTTCTTC. Its protein product is CASRETLGGDRFYNEQFF.

This clone came up once. The same CDR3 arises from other DNA sequences in this sample as well. The gene calls are TRBV5-1 and TRBJ1-1, with D possibly matching TRBD1 (6 bases). V lost 4 bases and J lost 0, with 10 bases in between. Germline V CDR1 and CDR2: SGHRS, YFSETQ. This CDR3 is built from 14 residues. The CDR3 loop reads CASSQGHLNTEAFF. CDR3 bases: TGCGCCAGCAGCCAGGGACACCTGAACACTGAAGCTTTCTTT.

CDR3: CASRSNNRDFHNEQFF. The CDR3 region has the DNA TGTGCCAGCCGTTCGAACAACCGGGACTTCCACAATGAGCAGTTCTTC. The rearrangement joins TRBV7-9 to TRBJ2-1; a weak D match, TRBD2 (6 bases). V lost 8 bases and J lost 5, with 22 bases in between. CDR3 size: 16 residues. Germline V gives CDR1 SEHNR, CDR2 FQNEAQ (reference sequence).

V is TRBV18 and J is TRBJ2-2; possible D gene TRBD1, 6 bases. There are 18 residues in the CDR3. The V gene lost 1 base and the J gene lost 1 base, with 16 bases spanning the gap. Germline CDR1 is KGHSH and CDR2 is LQKENI. DNA for the CDR3: TGTGCCAGCTCACCACGACCAGTGATGGGACAGAACACCGGGGAGCTGTTTTTT. Protein product: CASSPRPVMGQNTGELFF.

The genes are TRBV5-1 and TRBJ2-2, with a possible D match to TRBD2 (5 bases). The CDR3 length is 16 residues. Per the germline V gene, CDR1 is SGHRS and CDR2 is YFSETQ. Trimming left V 5 bases short and J 0 bases short, with 14 bases between. This chain's CDR3 is CASRAMAGPNTGELFF. CDR3 in DNA: TGCGCCAGCAGGGCCATGGCGGGTCCGAACACCGGGGAGCTGTTTTTT.

Notes on this clone: Other DNA sequences from this sample encode an identical CDR3 as well. The chain has TRBV20-1 and TRBJ1-2; no clear D. V lost 3 bases, J lost 8 bases, and 10 bases lay in between. In germline, CDR1 is DFQATT, CDR2 SNEGSKA (reference sequence). This CDR3 has 11 amino acids. The CDR3 region is CSASGGGGYTF. The CDR3 nucleotides are TGCAGTGCTAGTGGAGGAGGAGGCTACACCTTC.

The gene calls are TRBV6-1 and TRBJ1-5; perhaps TRBD1 as D (6 bases). The CDR3 spans 14 residues. Trimming took 8 bases from V and 3 from J, leaving 14 bases between them. Germline CDR1 is MNHNS and CDR2 is SASEGT. The CDR3 region has the DNA TGTGCCAGCCTCGGTGGGGGCGTCAATCAGCCCCAGCATTTT. Protein product: CASLGGGVNQPQHF.

CDR3 amino acids: CASSRGRGETQYF. CDR3 DNA: TGTGCCAGCAGCAGGGGGCGTGGGGAGACCCAGTACTTC. V gene TRBV9 combines with J gene TRBJ2-5; 7 nucleotides match TRBD1. The germline CDR1 and CDR2 sequences are SGDLS and YYNGEE. The CDR3 spans 13 residues. Unmatched junction bases numbered 5, after V lost 4 bases and J lost 5 bases.

This chain joins TRBV30 and TRBJ2-1; perhaps TRBD1 as D (6 bases). Germline loops: CDR1 GTSNPN, CDR2 SVGIG (reference sequence). With 0 bases removed from V and 5 bases from J, the gap between germline ends came to 17 bases. The CDR3 consists of 16 residues. CDR3 sequence: CAWSVQGVPSNNEQFF. The DNA of the CDR3 is TGTGCCTGGAGTGTACAGGGTGTCCCTTCAAACAATGAGCAGTTCTTC.

The chain uses TRBV5-6 and TRBJ2-7; 11 positions match TRBD2. The CDR3 covers 14 residues. CDR1 is SGHDT and CDR2 is YYEEEE in the germline V gene. V was pared by 5 bases and J by 3 bases, with 4 bases of the junction left unmatched. DNA of the CDR3: TGTGCCAGCAGTCCCGGACTAGCGGGCTACGAGCAGTACTTC. This encodes CASSPGLAGYEQYF.

The chain couples TRBV5-1 to TRBJ2-1; D is uncertain. V lost 4 bases, J lost 7 bases, and 15 bases lay in between. In germline, CDR1 is SGHRS, CDR2 YFSETQ. The CDR3 covers 14 residues. CDR3 nucleotide sequence: TGCGCCAGCAGCGCCGGAACCATGGGGAATGAGCAGTTCTTC. Residues: CASSAGTMGNEQFF.

The genes are TRBV2 and TRBJ2-2; weak D call: TRBD1 (5 bases). Germline V gene data show CDR1 as SNHLY and CDR2 as FYNNEI. V gave up 4 bases and J gave up 3 bases, with 9 bases separating them. This CDR3 spans 14 amino acids. CDR3 loop: CASSAQGYTGELFF. The CDR3 bases are TGTGCCAGCAGTGCGCAGGGTTACACCGGGGAGCTGTTTTTT.